Given below is one T cell receptor beta chain in context. At one boundary the junction diverges from the germline segment, which might be a read error. The entry originates in a study of shared clonotypes between healthy human individuals. Naive CD8 cells comprised CD45RO-negative, CCR7-positively selected cells, excluding terminally differentiated effector memory CD45RA+ cells. Participating donors were healthy, HIV-negative adults free of recent acute infections or vaccinations. CDR3 length: 14 residues. Germline lookup yields CDR1 GTSNPN and CDR2 SVGIG (reference sequence). Sequencing used immunoSEQ multiplex PCR; TCRdb keeps in-frame clones, though not all of them. In the table there are around 1.9 million clones, about 92% of which are singletons.

V is TRBV30 and J is TRBJ2-5; D not certain. The receptor was isolated from a man between 18 and 29 years old in good health. Some clones in this sample may be carry-over from other donors' samples. Sequenced: naive CD8+ T cells from PBMCs. CDR3 protein: CAWNAGSYQEAQYF. The CDR3 DNA reads as TGTGCCTGGAATGCAGGCAGCTACCAAGAGGCCCAGTACTTC.